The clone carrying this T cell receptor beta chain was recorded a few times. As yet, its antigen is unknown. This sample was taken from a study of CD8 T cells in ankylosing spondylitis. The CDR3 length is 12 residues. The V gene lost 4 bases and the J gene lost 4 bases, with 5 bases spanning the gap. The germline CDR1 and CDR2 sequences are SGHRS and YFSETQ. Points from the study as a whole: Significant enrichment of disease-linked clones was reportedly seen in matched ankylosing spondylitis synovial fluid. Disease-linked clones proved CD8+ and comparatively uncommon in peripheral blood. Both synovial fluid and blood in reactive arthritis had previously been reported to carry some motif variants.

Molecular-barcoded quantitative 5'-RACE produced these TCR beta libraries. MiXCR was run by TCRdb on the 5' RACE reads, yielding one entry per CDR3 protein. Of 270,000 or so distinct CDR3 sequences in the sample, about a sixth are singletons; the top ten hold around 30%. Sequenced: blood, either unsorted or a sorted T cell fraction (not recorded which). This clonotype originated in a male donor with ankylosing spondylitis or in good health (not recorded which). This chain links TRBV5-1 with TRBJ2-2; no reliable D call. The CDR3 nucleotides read TGCGCCAGCAGCATAAGCACCGGGGAGCTGTTTTTT. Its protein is CASSISTGELFF.